This TCR beta chain was sequenced for a study of blood T cell repertoires in COVID-19. Study-wide context: Samples representing acute and convalescent COVID-19 were sourced from the United States, Italy and Spain. T cells, B-cell-depleted T cells, or PBMCs provided the cDNA or gDNA that served as material.

How the authors handled the data: Amplification of reference gene primers provided the estimated nucleated cell counts. Clones were sequenced by immunoSEQ multiplex PCR, and TCRdb holds only the in-frame ones, with some missing. V and J calls and clone size are those listed in that table; D and trimming were worked out from the DNA. The sample has 200,000 or so clones; 85% are singletons. CDR3 size: 14 residues. Germline CDR1 reads SGHAT; CDR2 reads FQNNGV. Trimming pared 1 base from V and 3 bases from J, leaving 7 bases between. The gene calls are TRBV11-2 and TRBJ1-5; no definite D call. This sequence was found in a man over 45 who had recovered from COVID-19. Sequenced material: peripheral blood. Written as DNA, the CDR3 is TGTGCCAGCAGCTTAGGTTGGGCCAATCAGCCCCAGCATTTT. This encodes CASSLGWANQPQHF.